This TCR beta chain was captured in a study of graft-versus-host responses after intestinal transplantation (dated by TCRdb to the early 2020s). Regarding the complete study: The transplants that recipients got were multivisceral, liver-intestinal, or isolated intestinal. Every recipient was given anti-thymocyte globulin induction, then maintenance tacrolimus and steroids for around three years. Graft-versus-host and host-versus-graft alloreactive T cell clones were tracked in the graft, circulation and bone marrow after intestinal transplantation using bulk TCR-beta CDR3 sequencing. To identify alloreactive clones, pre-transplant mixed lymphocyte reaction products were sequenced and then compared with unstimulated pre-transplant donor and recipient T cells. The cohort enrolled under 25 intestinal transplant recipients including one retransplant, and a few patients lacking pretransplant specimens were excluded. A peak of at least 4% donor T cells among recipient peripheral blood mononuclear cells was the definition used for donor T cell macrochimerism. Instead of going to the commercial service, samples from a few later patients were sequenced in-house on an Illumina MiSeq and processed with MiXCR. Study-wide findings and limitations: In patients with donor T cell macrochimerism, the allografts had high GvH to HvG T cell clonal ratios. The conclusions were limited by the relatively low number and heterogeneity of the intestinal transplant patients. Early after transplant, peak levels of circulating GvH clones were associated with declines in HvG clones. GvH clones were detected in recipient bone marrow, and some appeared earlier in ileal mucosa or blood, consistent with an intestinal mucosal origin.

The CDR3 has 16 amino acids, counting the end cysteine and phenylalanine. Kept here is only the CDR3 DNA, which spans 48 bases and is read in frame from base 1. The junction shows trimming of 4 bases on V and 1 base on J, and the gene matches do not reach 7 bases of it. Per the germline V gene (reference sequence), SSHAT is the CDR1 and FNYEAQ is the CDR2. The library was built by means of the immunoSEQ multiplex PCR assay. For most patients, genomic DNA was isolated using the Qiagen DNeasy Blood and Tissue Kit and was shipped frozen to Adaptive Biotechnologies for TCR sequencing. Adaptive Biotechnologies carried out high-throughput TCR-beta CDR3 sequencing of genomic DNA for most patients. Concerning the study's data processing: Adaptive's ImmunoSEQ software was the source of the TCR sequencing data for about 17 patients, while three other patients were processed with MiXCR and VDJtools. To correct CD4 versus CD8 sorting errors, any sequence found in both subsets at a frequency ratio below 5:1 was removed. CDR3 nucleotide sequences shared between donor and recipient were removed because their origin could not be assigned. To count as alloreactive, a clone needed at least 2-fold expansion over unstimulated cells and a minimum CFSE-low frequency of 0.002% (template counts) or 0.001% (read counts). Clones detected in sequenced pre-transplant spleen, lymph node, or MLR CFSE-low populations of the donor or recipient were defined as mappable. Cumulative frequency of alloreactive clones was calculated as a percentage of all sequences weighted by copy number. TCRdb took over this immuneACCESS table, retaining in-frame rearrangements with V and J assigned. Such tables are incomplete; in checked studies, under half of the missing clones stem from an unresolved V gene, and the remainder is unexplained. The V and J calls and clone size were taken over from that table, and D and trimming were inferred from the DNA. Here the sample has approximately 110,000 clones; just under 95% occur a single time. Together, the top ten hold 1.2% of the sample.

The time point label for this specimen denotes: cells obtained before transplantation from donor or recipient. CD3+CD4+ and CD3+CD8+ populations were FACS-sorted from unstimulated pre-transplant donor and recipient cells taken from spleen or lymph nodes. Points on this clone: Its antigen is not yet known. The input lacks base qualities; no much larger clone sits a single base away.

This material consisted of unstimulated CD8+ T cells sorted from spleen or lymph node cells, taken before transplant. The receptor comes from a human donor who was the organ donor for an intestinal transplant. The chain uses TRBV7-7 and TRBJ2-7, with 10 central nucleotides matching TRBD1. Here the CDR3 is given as CASSSSPGQGSYEQYF. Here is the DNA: TGTGCCAGCAGCTCCTCGCCGGGACAGGGGTCCTACGAGCAGTACTTC.